This TCR beta chain was recorded in a study of beta chain features in type 1 diabetes. Study information: Regarding age, gender and cell yields, patients proved similar to healthy donors. Points from the study as a whole: Cells carrying high TCR expression could end up over-represented when cDNA is sequenced. Type 1 diabetes patients had fewer VDJ junction insertions and more deletions. Significant though moderate, a shortening of TCRB CDR3s appeared in all four CD4+ subsets of Type 1 diabetes patients.

The V and J ends lost 2 bases and 4 bases respectively, with 12 bases between them. The CDR3 spans 14 residues. The germline V gene has CDR1 SGHAT and CDR2 FQDESV (reference sequence). This clone came up many times. No antigen is known for it. Sequencing targeted expressed TCRB transcripts, as all isolated RNA had been reverse transcribed. Sequencing used immunoSEQ multiplex PCR; TCRdb keeps in-frame clones, though not all of them. This sample has 130,000 to 150,000 clones; about 7% occur once, and the top ten carry approximately 1.5%. Material for sequencing was central memory CD4+ T cells from blood. This receptor was taken from a woman in her thirties in good health. J is TRBJ2-7 and V is TRBV11-1; tentatively, D is TRBD1 (5 bases). CDR3 protein: CASSLRRAGYEQYF. As DNA, the CDR3 is TGTGCCAGCAGCTTACGAAGGGCAGGGTACGAGCAGTACTTC.